This T cell receptor (beta chain) was obtained from a study of cytomegalovirus exposure and HLA in healthy donors. In the study overall: One earlier analysis, a look at about 179 million T cells, found roughly 120 million unique TCR beta sequences.

Vbeta (60) and Jbeta (13) primers were used in the PCR. Repertoires were generated with immunoSEQ multiplex PCR, while TCRdb's copy carries only in-frame clones and drops some. This sample has about 160,000 clones, with 80% found just once. Donors were nominally healthy when sampled, though unrecorded immune exposures were likely. Germline V CDR1 and CDR2: SGHRS, YFSETQ. V lost 3 bases to trimming and J lost 2 bases, with 8 bases between them. The CDR3 is 13 amino acids. The V and J genes are TRBV5-1 and TRBJ1-2; tentative D call: TRBD1 (6 bases). The sequence was collected from a man aged 25 to 40 in good health and CMV-seronegative. Input material: PBMCs. CDR3 region: CASSSGQNYGYTF. The CDR3 DNA reads TGCGCCAGCAGCTCCGGACAGAACTATGGCTACACCTTC.